The 7 T cell receptor beta chains below all came from one sample that was sequenced in a study of blood T cell repertoires in COVID-19. Profiling relied on immunoSEQ multiplex PCR, and the TCRdb table lists in-frame clones only, not all of them. Of roughly 30,000 clones listed, about 87% are singletons. The sequenced sample consisted of peripheral blood. These receptors were collected from a man between 65 and 85 years old with acute or convalescent COVID-19.

V and J are TRBV28 and TRBJ1-2; possible D gene TRBD1, 5 bases. The V end was cut by 0 bases, the J end by 4 bases, with 9 bases between. This CDR3 has 14 amino acids. Germline V CDR1 and CDR2: MDHEN, SYDVKM. This CDR3 reads CASSLWDITYGYTF. The CDR3 nucleotides are TGTGCCAGCAGTTTATGGGACATTACCTATGGCTACACCTTC.

This chain connects TRBV6-1 to TRBJ1-2; D remains unclear. V was trimmed by 2 bases and J by 5 bases, leaving 6 bases between them. The germline CDR1 and CDR2 sequences are MNHNS and SASEGT. The CDR3 runs to 12 residues. Here the CDR3 DNA reads TGTGCCAGCAGTGAAAGGGAGTATGGCTACACCTTC. Its translation is CASSEREYGYTF.

The chain joins TRBV24-1 to TRBJ1-2, with 8 bases fitting TRBD1. Germline V gene lookup returns CDR1 KGHDR and CDR2 SFDVKD. This CDR3 is built from 14 residues. V was pared by 2 bases and J by 7 bases, with 5 bases of the junction left unmatched. The CDR3 loop reads CATSDSTGEGGYTF. Here the CDR3 DNA reads TGTGCCACCAGTGATTCGACAGGGGAGGGTGGCTACACCTTC.

This clone occurred once. The CDR3, as DNA: TGTGCCAGCAGTTGGGACAGGGAGGGTTACGAGCAGTACTTC. It is translated as CASSWDREGYEQYF. The J gene is TRBJ2-7, the V gene TRBV6-5, with 9 bases matching TRBD1. Germline loops: CDR1 MNHEY, CDR2 SVGAGI. Unmatched junction bases numbered 5, after V lost 4 bases and J lost 4 bases. The CDR3 is 14 residues long.

The chain recombines TRBV5-6 with TRBJ2-6; 8 nucleotides agree with TRBD1. Unmatched junction bases numbered 5, after V lost 4 bases and J lost 2 bases. The CDR3 length is 16 residues. Germline CDR1 is SGHDT and CDR2 is YYEEEE. The CDR3 coding sequence is TGTGCCAGCAGCACGACAGGGGATCCTGGGGCCAACGTCCTGACTTTC. Translation: CASSTTGDPGANVLTF.

This chain links TRBV30 with TRBJ2-1; 7 bases are shared with TRBD1. Germline V gives CDR1 GTSNPN, CDR2 SVGIG (reference sequence). With 8 bases clipped from V and 2 bases from J, the junction kept 9 bases outside the gene matches. CDR3 length: 14 amino acids. The CDR3 DNA sequence: TGTGCCCACTCGACAGGGATTACCTACAATGAGCAGTTCTTC. Its translation: CAHSTGITYNEQFF.

The chain carries TRBV11-3 and TRBJ2-3; TRBD1 is a possible D gene (5 bases). CDR3 length: 15 residues. Germline assignment: CDR1 SGHNT and CDR2 YENEEA. The V and J ends lost 1 base and 0 bases respectively, with 8 bases between them. CDR3: CASSLGGHSTDTQYF. CDR3 DNA sequence: TGTGCCAGCAGCTTAGGCGGACACAGCACAGATACGCAGTATTTT.